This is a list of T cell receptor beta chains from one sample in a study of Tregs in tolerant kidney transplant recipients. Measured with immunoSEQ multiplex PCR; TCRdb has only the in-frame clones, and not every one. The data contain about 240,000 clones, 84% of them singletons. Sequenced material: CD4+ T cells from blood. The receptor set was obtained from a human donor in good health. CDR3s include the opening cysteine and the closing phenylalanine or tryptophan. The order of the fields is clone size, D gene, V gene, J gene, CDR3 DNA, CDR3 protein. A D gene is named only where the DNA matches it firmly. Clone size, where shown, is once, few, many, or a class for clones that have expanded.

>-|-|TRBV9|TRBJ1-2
TGTGCCAGCAGCGAAACAGGGAATTATGGCTACACCTTC
CASSETGNYGYTF
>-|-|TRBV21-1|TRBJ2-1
TGTGCCAGCAGCGGTCGACTAGCGGGAGCTTACAATGAGCAGTTCTTC
CASSGRLAGAYNEQFF
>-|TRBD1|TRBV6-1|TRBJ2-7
TGTGCCAGCCCGAAAGGGACAGTAAAACCCTACGAGCAGTACTTC
CASPKGTVKPYEQYF
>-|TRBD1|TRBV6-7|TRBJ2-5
TGTGCCAGCAGTTACAGGGGGCGCCAAGAGACCCAGTACTTC
CASSYRGRQETQYF
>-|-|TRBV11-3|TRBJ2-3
TGTGCCAGCAGCCAACGACAGGGCACAGATACGCAGTATTTT
CASSQRQGTDTQYF
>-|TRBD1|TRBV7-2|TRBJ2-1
TGTGCCAGCAGCAAAGGGACAGGGAACTACAATGAGCAGTTCTTC
CASSKGTGNYNEQFF
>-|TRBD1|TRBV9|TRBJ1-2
TGTGCCAGCAGCGTAGCCGGACAGGGGTATGGCTACACCTTC
CASSVAGQGYGYTF
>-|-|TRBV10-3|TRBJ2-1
TGTGCCATCAGAAAAGACAGGGCGGAAAGCGGGTACAATGAGCAGTTCTTC
CAIRKDRAESGYNEQFF
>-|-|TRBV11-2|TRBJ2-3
TGTGCCAGCAGCCCCGACTATACGACGCAGTATTTT
CASSPDYTTQYF
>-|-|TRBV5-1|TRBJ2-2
TGCGCCAGCAGTCTTACGCCACCAAACACCGGGGAGCTGTTTTTT
CASSLTPPNTGELFF
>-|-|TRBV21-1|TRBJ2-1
TGTGCCAGCAGCAATAAGAAAGGGACTCCGATACTCAATGAGCAGTTCTTC
CASSNKKGTPILNEQFF
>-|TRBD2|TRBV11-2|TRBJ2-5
TGTGCCAGCAGCTTAGGAGCTGAGCGGGAGGTGGAGACCCAGTACTTC
CASSLGAEREVETQYF
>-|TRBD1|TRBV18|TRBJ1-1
TGTGCCAGCTCAACCGGACAGGGAAACACTGAAGCTTTCTTT
CASSTGQGNTEAFF
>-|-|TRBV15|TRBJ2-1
TGTGCCACGTCCGGTATGAGGTCCTACAATGAGCAGTTCTTC
CATSGMRSYNEQFF
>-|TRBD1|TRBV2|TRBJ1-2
TGTGCCAGCAGTGAAGAGACAGGGGATCGTGGCTACACCTTC
CASSEETGDRGYTF
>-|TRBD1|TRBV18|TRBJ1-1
TGTGCCAGCTCAACGGACAGGGGCACGAACACTGAAGCTTTCTTT
CASSTDRGTNTEAFF
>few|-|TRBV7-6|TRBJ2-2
TGTGCCAGCAGCCTGAACACCGGGGAGCTGTTTTTT
CASSLNTGELFF
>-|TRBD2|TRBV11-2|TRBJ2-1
TGTGCCAGCAGCTTTACCGGGACTAGCGGGGGTGGTGAGCAGTTCTTC
CASSFTGTSGGGEQFF
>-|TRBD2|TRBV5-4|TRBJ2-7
TGTGCCAGCAGGACCGGGACTAGGGTGCTTGCGGGCTACGAGCAGTACTTC
CASRTGTRVLAGYEQYF
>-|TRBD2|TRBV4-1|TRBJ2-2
TGCGCCAGCAGCCAAGGGACTAGCGGGAGGGCCAATACCGGGGAGCTGTTTTTT
CASSQGTSGRANTGELFF
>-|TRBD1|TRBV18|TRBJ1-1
TGTGCCAGCTCACCACCTAATAGACAGGGAGGAACTGAAGCTTTCTTT
CASSPPNRQGGTEAFF
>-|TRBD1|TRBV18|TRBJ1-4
TGTGCCAGCTCACCGCTGGGACAGTTTTTCGGTGTTGGCGAAAAACTGTTTTTT
CASSPLGQFFGVGEKLFF
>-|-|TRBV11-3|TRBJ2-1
TGTGCCAGCAGCTTAGGGGACACCAGTTACAATGAGCAGTTCTTC
CASSLGDTSYNEQFF
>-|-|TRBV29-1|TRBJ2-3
TGCAGCGTTAAGACTAGGTCGGGCACAGATACGCAGTATTTT
CSVKTRSGTDTQYF
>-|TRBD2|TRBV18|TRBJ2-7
TGTGCCAGCTCCCTGACCAGCGGGGGGATACCCTACGAGCAGTACTTC
CASSLTSGGIPYEQYF
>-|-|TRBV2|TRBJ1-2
TGTGCCAGCAGGGGGACACATATCTATGGCTACACCTTC
CASRGTHIYGYTF
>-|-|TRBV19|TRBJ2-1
TGTGCCAGTAGTATCGGCCAGGCAAGTCCGCAGTTCTTC
CASSIGQASPQFF
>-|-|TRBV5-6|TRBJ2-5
TGTGCCAGCAGCTTTTCTTTGACCCAGTACTTC
CASSFSLTQYF
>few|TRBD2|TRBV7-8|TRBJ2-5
TGTGCCAGCAGCCGGCGGAACGCGGGGGGGTCGCGGGAGACCCAGTACTTC
CASSRRNAGGSRETQYF